One sample yielded the 3 T cell receptor beta chains listed below, sequenced in a study of blood T cells in healthy people across ages. Alongside a J-beta primer mix, a sample-barcoded 5' primer served in a second PCR lasting roughly 7 to 11 cycles. One entry per CDR3 protein, called by TCRdb with MiXCR from the 5' RACE reads. The table has under 2,000,000 distinct CDR3 sequences, just under 50% seen once; the top ten hold less than 2.5%. The sequencing input was blood. The receptors here all came from a woman in her 40s in good health.

The chain has TRBV27 and TRBJ1-2; 8 bases agree with TRBD1. Trimming took 3 bases from V and 7 from J; bases not matched to a gene: 7. The CDR3 consists of 14 residues. Looked up from germline, CDR1 is MNHEY and CDR2 is SMNVEV (reference sequence). CDR3 amino acids: CASSLAGGFFGYTF. The CDR3 DNA reads as TGTGCCAGCAGTTTGGCAGGGGGCTTTTTTGGCTACACCTTC.

The sample holds a few counts of this clonotype. The rearrangement uses TRBV15 and TRBJ2-5; D is unclear. V lost 3 bases, J lost 0 bases, and 8 bases lay in between. Per the germline V gene, CDR1 is LNHNV and CDR2 is YYDKDF (reference sequence). The CDR3 has 14 amino acids. CDR3 DNA: TGTGCCACCAGCAGCCATGGGTACCAAGAGACCCAGTACTTC. This encodes CATSSHGYQETQYF.

As DNA, the CDR3 is TGCAGTGCTAGAGATCTCGGGACTTCGTTCAATGAGCAGTTCTTC. Encoded protein: CSARDLGTSFNEQFF. The V gene is TRBV20-1, the J gene TRBJ2-1; weak D call: TRBD2 (6 bases). Looked up from germline, CDR1 is DFQATT and CDR2 is SNEGSKA (reference sequence). CDR3 length: 15 amino acids. V lost 0 bases to trimming and J lost 6 bases, with 15 bases between them.